The next 19 T cell receptor beta chains were all read from a single sample in a study of response to subunit inactivated influenza vaccine. TCRdb processed the RT-PCR reads anew with MiXCR; each CDR3 protein has one entry. Of 650,000 to 800,000 distinct CDR3 sequences in the sample, 18% are singletons; the top ten hold approximately 11%. This sample comprised PBMCs from blood, obtained 5 days after vaccination. The receptor source for this set is a man in his fifties or sixties who received an inactivated influenza vaccine.

The J gene is TRBJ1-5, the V gene TRBV10-3; 7 positions match TRBD1. The CDR3 has 15 amino acids. The V segment lost 6 bases and the J segment 2 bases; nucleotides outside the gene matches: 7. CDR1 is ENHRY and CDR2 is SYGVKD in the germline V gene. CDR3 amino acids: CAISAVTGGNQPQHF. The DNA of the CDR3 is TGTGCCATCAGCGCGGTAACAGGGGGCAATCAGCCCCAGCATTTT.

This clonotype was counted only a few times. This sequence joins TRBV9 and TRBJ1-1, with D hard to call. Germline V gene sequence: CDR1 SGDLS, CDR2 YYNGEE. CDR3 length: 13 amino acids. The V end was cut by 0 bases, the J end by 6 bases, with 9 bases between. Here the CDR3 DNA reads TGTGCCAGCAGCGTAGGGGTGCAAGCTGAAGCTTTCTTT. It encodes CASSVGVQAEAFF.

The chain joins TRBV6-5 to TRBJ2-2; D possibly corresponds to TRBD2 (6 bases). In germline, CDR1 is MNHEY, CDR2 SVGAGI. V gave up 1 base and J gave up 5 bases, with 8 bases separating them. This CDR3 region has 14 residues. The CDR3 sequence: CASSYLRETGELFF. CDR3 in DNA: TGTGCCAGCAGTTACTTACGGGAGACCGGGGAGCTGTTTTTT.

V is TRBV7-9 and J is TRBJ1-1, with D possibly matching TRBD1 (6 bases). This CDR3 is built from 16 residues. V was pared by 4 bases and J by 2 bases, with 17 bases between. Germline loops: CDR1 SEHNR, CDR2 FQNEAQ (reference sequence). The CDR3 sequence is CASSSSSGARNTEAFF. CDR3 DNA sequence: TGTGCCAGCAGCTCATCCTCGGGGGCTAGAAACACTGAAGCTTTCTTT.

There are many counts of this clonotype. The rearrangement links TRBV12-3 or TRBV12-4 to TRBJ2-3; D possibly corresponds to TRBD2 (5 bases). This CDR3 region has 14 residues. With 3 bases removed from V and 1 base from J, the gap between germline ends came to 8 bases. For the CDR3, the DNA is TGTGCCAGCAGTTTGTTCGGGGGCACAGATACGCAGTATTTT. This translates into CASSLFGGTDTQYF.

The chain joins TRBV6-2 or TRBV6-3 to TRBJ2-3, with D possibly being TRBD2 (6 bases). Trimming took off 5 bases at V and 1 base at J, with 10 bases between the two ends. The CDR3 runs to 14 residues. Germline V gives CDR1 MNHEY, CDR2 SVGEGT. This chain's CDR3 is CASSRGRRTDTQYF. CDR3 bases: TGTGCCAGCAGTCGGGGGAGGCGCACAGATACGCAGTATTTT.

There are a few counts of this clonotype. The chain's CDR3 is CASSSRTGPLEQYF. The CDR3 DNA reads as TGTGCCAGCAGCTCCCGGACAGGGCCCCTAGAGCAGTACTTC. The V gene is TRBV7-2, the J gene TRBJ2-7; 8 bases fit TRBD1. The germline V gene encodes CDR1 SGHTA and CDR2 FQGNSA. The trim removed 4 bases at V and 7 bases at J, leaving 9 bases unmatched. The CDR3 has 14 amino acids.

The chain joins TRBV3-1 to TRBJ1-2, with D perhaps TRBD1 (6 bases). This CDR3 region has 13 residues. CDR1 is LGHDT, CDR2 YNNKEL, per germline (reference sequence). V lost 1 base to trimming and J lost 4 bases, with 7 bases between them. The CDR3 reads CASSQGGLYGYTF. CDR3 DNA: TGTGCCAGCAGCCAAGGGGGGCTCTATGGCTACACCTTC.

The rearrangement joins TRBV15 to TRBJ1-5, with D perhaps matching TRBD1 (5 bases). From germline, CDR1 is LNHNV and CDR2 YYDKDF (reference sequence). V was clipped by 1 base and J by 4 bases, with 11 bases between them. The CDR3 sequence is 15 residues long. The CDR3 coding sequence is TGTGCCACCAGCAGAGGGGCGGGACGGAATCAGCCCCAGCATTTT. Protein product: CATSRGAGRNQPQHF.

This clonotype was counted at least ten times. This chain connects TRBV6-2 or TRBV6-3 to TRBJ2-7; a weak D match, TRBD2 (6 bases). Deletions cut 8 bases from V and 0 bases from J, with 26 bases between. The germline gives CDR1 MNHEY, CDR2 SVGEGT. The CDR3 is 18 residues long. The CDR3 DNA follows: TGTGCCAGCGGATCGTGGGGCGCTTATAGCGGAACCTCCTACGAGCAGTACTTC. It yields the protein CASGSWGAYSGTSYEQYF.

This clonotype appeared a few times. The CDR3 here is CASSKYVSRAKDEQYF. The CDR3 coding sequence is TGTGCCAGCAGCAAATACGTCTCCAGGGCGAAGGATGAGCAGTACTTC. The chain combines TRBV21-1 with TRBJ2-7; the table calls TRBD1, which could not be checked here. TRBV21-1 constitutes a pseudogene. CDR3 size: 16 residues.

This clonotype was counted ten times or more. The CDR3 DNA follows: TGTGCCAGCAGCTTAGACGCGTACGAGCAGTACTTC. Its translation is CASSLDAYEQYF. The chain couples TRBV7-2 to TRBJ2-7, with D unresolved. The CDR3 is 12 residues long. The V end lost 1 base, the J end lost 4 bases, and 5 bases lay between the germline ends. Germline values: CDR1 SGHTA, CDR2 FQGNSA. The full variable domain, completed using reference TRBV7-2 and TRBJ2-7, is GAGVSQSPSNKVTEKGKDVELRCDPISGHTALYWYRQSLGQGLEFLIYFQGNSAPDKSGLPSDRFSAERTGGSVSTLTIQRTQQEDSAVYLCASSLDAYEQYFGPGTRLTVT.

This clonotype was counted only a few times. The rearrangement uses TRBV5-1 and TRBJ2-7, with D maybe TRBD1 (6 bases). Germline CDR1 and CDR2: SGHRS and YFSETQ. This CDR3 comprises 13 residues. V was clipped by 3 bases and J by 6 bases, with 13 bases between them. CDR3 DNA: TGCGCCAGCAGCTCGAAACAGGGAACCGAGCAGTACTTC. It codes for CASSSKQGTEQYF.

This clonotype was picked up a small number of times. V usage is TRBV20-1 and J usage is TRBJ2-4; D may be TRBD2 (5 bases). Looked up from germline, CDR1 is DFQATT and CDR2 is SNEGSKA (reference sequence). V was pared by 2 bases and J by 0 bases, with 11 bases between. This CDR3 has 15 amino acids. The chain's CDR3 is CSARLAGLAKNIQYF. In DNA, the CDR3 is TGCAGTGCTAGATTAGCTGGACTAGCCAAAAACATTCAGTACTTC.

The chain joins TRBV4-3 to TRBJ2-1; 8 bases align to TRBD1. Germline V gene data show CDR1 as LGHNA and CDR2 as YSLEER. The CDR3 consists of 16 residues. The J segment lost 2 bases and the V segment lost 0 bases, leaving 3 bases of the junction unmatched. CDR3 DNA: TGCGCCAGCAGCCAAGAGGACAGGGTGGCCTACAATGAGCAGTTCTTC. The encoded protein is CASSQEDRVAYNEQFF.

Ten or more counts support this clonotype. The rearrangement joins TRBV12-3 or TRBV12-4 to TRBJ2-1; TRBD2 matches 13 bases. The CDR3 totals 15 residues. Trimming took 4 bases from V and 9 from J; bases not matched to a gene: 6. As DNA, the CDR3 is TGTGCCAGCAGTTACGGGACTAGCGGGGCGGTTGAGCAGTTCTTC. This translates into CASSYGTSGAVEQFF.

The CDR3 spells CASSFQRQSSNQPQHF. CDR3 coding DNA: TGTGCCAGCAGTTTCCAGCGACAGAGCAGCAATCAGCCCCAGCATTTT. The V and J genes are TRBV12-3 or TRBV12-4 and TRBJ1-5; D is perhaps TRBD1 (5 bases). V lost 3 bases and J 1 base, leaving 13 bases between the germline ends. This CDR3 is 16 amino acids long.

Only a few counts were recorded for this clonotype. The rearrangement joins TRBV20-1 to TRBJ2-1; D is undetermined. V was cut by 0 bases and J by 10 bases, with 10 bases left in between. This CDR3 spans 12 amino acids. CDR1 and CDR2 (germline): DFQATT, SNEGSKA (reference sequence). The CDR3 is CSARDSAWEQFF. The CDR3 DNA reads as TGCAGTGCTAGAGATTCAGCCTGGGAGCAGTTCTTC.

The chain couples TRBV5-8 to TRBJ2-3; 7 positions agree with TRBD1. Trimming at V came to 2 bases and at J to 2 bases, leaving 5 bases not matched to a gene. The germline gives CDR1 SGHTS, CDR2 YDEGEE. The CDR3 contains 15 residues. The CDR3 DNA is TGTGCCAGCAGCTTCGGCAGGGGGTACACAGATACGCAGTATTTT. Encoded protein: CASSFGRGYTDTQYF.